Following are 30 T cell receptor beta chains from one sample sequenced in a study of tumor-infiltrating lymphocytes in primary liver carcinoma. In addition to blood RNA drawn from unsorted whole blood, germline DNA was extracted. Starting material of 400 to 600 ng total RNA yielded TCR beta cDNA via a constant-region primer. Slightly modified ARM-PCR served as the procedure for the TCR beta libraries. These libraries came from three rounds of nested multiplex PCR. Primers for the first two PCR rounds were TRBV1-TRBV30 forward primers and a C-beta reverse primer (approximately 10 cycles per round). TCRdb itself ran the multiplex PCR reads through MiXCR, one entry per CDR3 protein. The sample lists about 330,000 distinct CDR3 sequences, 65% occurring once. The sequencing input was peripheral blood. The receptors were sampled from a man aged 35-49 years with primary liver carcinoma and hepatitis B virus infection.

Turning to this clonotype: No conserved phenylalanine or tryptophan ends this CDR3, so it is likely a read error. This chain links TRBV11-2 with TRBJ2-7, with TRBD2 matching 12 bases. CDR3 size: 15 residues. Germline values: CDR1 SGHAT, CDR2 FQNNGV. As DNA, the CDR3 is TGTACCAGCAGCTTCCCGACTAGCGGGAGTGGTGACCAGTACCTC. It is translated as CTSSFPTSGSGDQYL.

The CDR3 loop reads CASTTGGYNEQFF. As DNA, the CDR3 is TGTGCCAGCACCACCGGGGGGTACAATGAGCAGTTCTTC. The J gene is TRBJ2-1, the V gene TRBV28; TRBD2 aligns across 7 bases. Trimming took 7 bases from V and 4 from J; bases not matched to a gene: 4. The CDR3 runs 13 residues. Germline V gene data show CDR1 as MDHEN and CDR2 as SYDVKM.

In regard to this clonotype: A read error may account for a junction end that differs from germline. The chain recombines TRBV5-8 with TRBJ1-5; 7 nucleotides line up with TRBD1. Germline-derived CDR1 and CDR2 are SGHTS and YDEGEE. The CDR3 loop spans 15 amino acids. CDR3 nucleotide sequence: TGTGCCTGCAGCTCCCTTCGAGGGGGCAATCAGCCCCAGCGTTTT. Protein: CACSSLRGGNQPQRF.

This clonotype was seen only a few times. This rearrangement joins TRBV10-3 to TRBJ1-6; D unresolved. V lost 2 bases to trimming and J lost 7 bases, with 9 bases between them. Germline values: CDR1 ENHRY, CDR2 SYGVKD. There are 14 residues in the CDR3. This CDR3 reads CAISELHQNSPLHF. The CDR3 region has the DNA TGTGCCATCAGTGAGCTACATCAAAATTCACCCCTCCACTTT.

This clonotype was seen repeatedly, ten times or more. This sequence joins TRBV14 and TRBJ2-1; TRBD1 or TRBD2 may be the D gene (5 bases each). The CDR3 length is 15 residues. V lost 5 bases and J 3 bases, leaving 14 bases between the germline ends. Per the germline V gene, CDR1 is SGHDN and CDR2 is FVKESK. The CDR3 DNA reads as TGTGCCAGCAGCTTTGGGAGAGGGGTCTACAATGAGCAGTTCTTC. Amino acid sequence: CASSFGRGVYNEQFF. The full variable domain, with the rest looked up from reference TRBV14 and TRBJ2-1, is EAGVTQFPSHSVIEKGQTVTLRCDPISGHDNLYWYRRVMGKEIKFLLHFVKESKQDESGMPNNRFLAERTGGTYSTLKVQPAELEDSGVYFCASSFGRGVYNEQFFGPGTRLTVL.

As regards this clonotype: A much larger clone lies one base from this, so it may be a read error. The V and J genes are TRBV29-1 and TRBJ2-7; possibly TRBD2 for D (5 bases). CDR1 and CDR2 from the germline V gene are SQVTM and ANQGSEA. The CDR3 has 11 residues. CDR3: CSVDEGYVQYF. CDR3 DNA: TGCAGCGTTGACGAGGGCTACGTGCAGTACTTC.

Comment on this clonotype: One junction end does not reproduce the germline sequence, and a read error may be involved. The genes are TRBV13 and TRBJ1-6; no clear D. CDR3 length: 15 amino acids. Germline CDR1 PRHDT, CDR2 FYEKMQ (reference sequence). The CDR3 loop reads CASSLGGFDNSPLYF. The CDR3 nucleotides are TGTGCCAGCAGCTTAGGGGGGTTTGATAATTCACCCCTCTACTTT. The variable domain in full, with the rest retrieved from reference TRBV13 and TRBJ1-6, is AAGVIQSPRHLIKEKRETATLKCYPIPRHDTVYWYQQGPGQDPQFLISFYEKMQSDKGSIPDRFSAQQFSDYHSELNMSSLELGDSALYFCASSLGGFDNSPLYFGNGTRLTVT.

As regards this clonotype: Germline is not matched at one junction end, which may reflect a read error. V is TRBV11-2 and J is TRBJ1-2, with D possibly matching TRBD1 (6 bases). The germline V gene has CDR1 SGHAT and CDR2 FQNNGV. The CDR3 contains 14 residues. CDR3 sequence reads: CPSSVAGANYGYTF. The CDR3 DNA sequence: TGTCCCAGCAGCGTTGCGGGGGCAAACTATGGTTACACCTTC. Full variable domain (missing parts from reference TRBV11-2 and TRBJ1-2): EAGVAQSPRYKIIEKRQSVAFWCNPISGHATLYWYQQILGQGPKLLIQFQNNGVVDDSQLPKDRFSAERLKGVDSTLKIQPAKLEDSAVYLCPSSVAGANYGYTFGSGTRLTVV.

This clonotype was counted ten times or more. This sequence joins TRBV12-3 or TRBV12-4 and TRBJ1-1; TRBD1 might be the D (5 bases). CDR3 length equals 15 residues. V was cut by 7 bases and J by 7 bases, with 22 bases left in between. CDR3 sequence (DNA): TGTGCCAGCACCCCCGGGACTGGTGAACAAGGTGAAGCTTTCTTT. Translation gives CASTPGTGEQGEAFF.

The chain carries TRBV11-2 and TRBJ2-7; no clear D gene. Germline-derived CDR1 and CDR2 are SGHAT and FQNNGV. This CDR3 has 11 residues. Here the CDR3 reads CDSSSFYEQYF. The DNA for the CDR3 is TGTGACAGTAGCTCCTTCTACGAGCAGTACTTC.

This sequence joins TRBV5-5 and TRBJ2-1; D possibly uses TRBD1 or TRBD2 (5 bases each). The V end lost 4 bases, the J end lost 9 bases, and 29 bases lay between the germline ends. The germline CDR1 and CDR2 sequences are SGHKS and YYEKEE (reference sequence). The CDR3 spans 18 residues. In DNA, the CDR3 is TGTGCCAGCAGCGCGGCCTCGGGGCGGGCACGGTGGGGTAGTGAGCAGTTCTTC. It yields the protein CASSAASGRARWGSEQFF.

A note on this clonotype: One junction end does not reproduce the germline sequence, and a read error may be involved. The CDR3 spells CASSVARDSRYEQYF. The CDR3 DNA reads as TGTGCCAGCAGCGTAGCCCGGGACAGTAGATACGAGCAGTACTTC. V is TRBV7-9 and J is TRBJ2-7; 7 nucleotides agree with TRBD1. CDR3 length: 15 residues. Germline V lookup: CDR1 SEHNR, CDR2 FQNEAQ (reference sequence).

This chain joins TRBV11-2 and TRBJ2-5; 10 bases match TRBD2. Germline V lookup: CDR1 SGHAT, CDR2 FQNNGV. This CDR3 region has 13 residues. V lost 6 bases and J lost 8; bases outside the gene matches: 6. This CDR3 reads CASRNSGRYTQYF. The CDR3 bases are TGTGCCAGCAGAAATAGCGGGAGGTATACCCAGTACTTC.

This clonotype was recorded a few times. The junction differs from germline at one of its ends, possibly a read error. The genes are TRBV11-2 and TRBJ2-1; the D gene is possibly TRBD2 (6 bases). From germline, CDR1 is SGHAT and CDR2 FQNNGV. The length of the CDR3 is 14 residues. The CDR3 coding sequence is TGTGACAGCAGCTCATACCGACTAGTTAGTGAGCAGTTCTTC. It specifies CDSSSYRLVSEQFF.

In regard to this clonotype: A read error may explain this, as a much larger clone is one base away. J is TRBJ2-7 and V is TRBV6-1; the match to TRBD1 covers 8 bases. The CDR3 consists of 15 residues. Per the germline V gene, CDR1 is MNHNS and CDR2 is SASEGT. The CDR3 DNA follows: TGTGTCAGCAGTGCCCTGGGACAGGCCGGGGGCGAGCAGTACTTC. Amino acid sequence: CVSSALGQAGGEQYF.

In the case of this clonotype: A much larger clonotype is one base distant, so this may be a read error. The gene calls are TRBV12-3 or TRBV12-4 and TRBJ2-5; TRBD1 agrees at 7 bases. CDR3 length equals 14 residues. V trimming: 5 bases; J trimming: 5 bases; junction bases outside the gene matches: 8. CDR3 in DNA: TGTGCCAGCAGTAGACAGGGTCTCTGGGAGACCCAGTACTTC. Translation gives CASSRQGLWETQYF.

On this clonotype: At one of its ends the junction is not consistent with the germline gene, which may arise from a read error. The rearrangement uses TRBV11-2 and TRBJ2-1; tentatively, D is TRBD2 (5 bases). The CDR3 extends over 12 amino acids. Germline CDR1 is SGHAT and CDR2 is FQNNGV. The CDR3 loop is CASSLAAAEQFF. CDR3 nucleotide sequence: TGTGCCAGCAGCTTAGCAGCGGCTGAGCAATTCTTC.

As for this clonotype: A read error is possible here, since a much larger clone lies one base away. This chain uses TRBV10-3 with TRBJ2-3, with 8 positions matching TRBD2. CDR1 and CDR2 (germline): ENHRY, SYGVKD. The CDR3 extends over 15 amino acids. Here the CDR3 DNA reads TGTGCCATCACTGAGTCGCAGCGGGAGTGGGTACGGCAGTATTTT. It yields the protein CAITESQREWVRQYF.

This chain uses TRBV6-2 or TRBV6-3 with TRBJ2-7, with D perhaps matching TRBD1 (6 bases). The V and J ends lost 2 bases and 3 bases respectively, with 11 bases between them. CDR1 and CDR2 (germline): MNHEY, SVGEGT. The CDR3 sequence is 14 residues long. The CDR3 here is CASSYGGRSYEQYF. CDR3 bases: TGTGCCAGCAGTTACGGGGGCAGGAGCTACGAGCAGTACTTC.

Points on this clonotype: Since a much larger clone is just one base distant, this may be a read error. The CDR3 loop is CATHVAGTYNGQFF. In nucleotides, the CDR3 is TGCGCCACTCATGTAGCGGGAACCTACAATGGGCAGTTCTTC. The rearrangement joins TRBV10-2 to TRBJ2-1; 8 nucleotides match TRBD2. CDR3 size: 14 residues. Germline V CDR1 and CDR2: WSHSY, SAAADI.

As to this clonotype: Compared with germline, one end of the junction differs, possibly owing to a read error. The J gene is TRBJ2-1, the V gene TRBV11-2; 10 nucleotides agree with TRBD1. The CDR3 extends over 14 amino acids. Germline V CDR1 and CDR2: SGHAT, FQNNGV. CDR3 nucleotide sequence: TGTGCCAGCAGCTCCGGACAGGGGGGTAATGAGCACTTCTTC. Amino acid sequence: CASSSGQGGNEHFF.

A note on this clonotype: An end of the junction differs from the germline gene, which may be a read error. V usage is TRBV12-3 or TRBV12-4 and J usage is TRBJ2-7, with D possibly being TRBD1 (6 bases). The CDR3 runs 13 residues. CDR3 bases: TGTACCAGCAGTTATACAGGGTCCCACGAGCAGTACTTC. Protein: CTSSYTGSHEQYF.

This clonotype has a single count. This sequence may be a read error, since a much larger clone differs from it by one base. This sequence joins TRBV6-5 and TRBJ2-1; no reliable D call. The CDR3 totals 9 residues. Germline lookup yields CDR1 MNHEY and CDR2 SVGAGI. Trimming shortened V by 8 bases and J by 11 bases, and 7 bases separated the two germline ends. In DNA, the CDR3 is TGTGCCAGCGGAAGTCAGCAGTTCTTC. Translated, it gives CASGSQQFF.

Comments on this clonotype: One end of the junction varies from germline; a read error may be responsible. CDR3 amino acids: CDSRYLGPGEQYF. CDR3 DNA sequence: TGTGACAGCAGATATCTGGGGCCCGGGGAGCAGTACTTC. J is TRBJ2-7 and V is TRBV11-2, with D maybe TRBD1 (5 bases). The CDR3 spans 13 residues. Germline loops: CDR1 SGHAT, CDR2 FQNNGV.

This clonotype turned up a few times. V usage is TRBV19 and J usage is TRBJ1-5; a weak D match, TRBD1 (6 bases). Germline CDR1 and CDR2: LNHDA and SQIVND (reference sequence). There are 15 residues in the CDR3. Trimming pared 3 bases from V and 0 bases from J, leaving 9 bases between. The CDR3 sequence is CASSMGTISNQPQHF. For the CDR3, the DNA is TGTGCCAGTAGTATGGGGACAATTAGCAATCAGCCCCAGCATTTT.

The sample holds a few counts of this clonotype. The junction departs from the called germline gene at one end, perhaps through a read error. The chain is built from TRBV5-1 and TRBJ2-7, with D perhaps TRBD2 (5 bases). This CDR3 has 15 residues. The germline V gene has CDR1 SGHRS and CDR2 YFSETQ. The CDR3 spells CASSLAGGVAYEQYF. For the CDR3, the DNA is TGCGCCAGTAGCTTGGCCGGAGGCGTTGCCTACGAGCAGTACTTC. Filled out from reference TRBV5-1 and TRBJ2-7, the complete variable domain reads KAGVTQTPRYLIKTRGQQVTLSCSPISGHRSVSWYQQTPGQGLQFLFEYFSETQRNKGNFPGRFSGRQFSNSRSEMNVSTLELGDSALYLCASSLAGGVAYEQYFGPGTRLTVT.

This clonotype was seen a handful of times. At one boundary the junction diverges from the germline segment, which might be a read error. The rearrangement joins TRBV11-2 to TRBJ1-5, with TRBD1 matching 7 bases. From germline, CDR1 is SGHAT and CDR2 FQNNGV. This CDR3 spans 15 amino acids. CDR3 sequence: CASNFTGAPMEPQHF. DNA of the CDR3: TGTGCTAGCAACTTTACAGGGGCCCCGATGGAGCCCCAGCATTTT.

This clonotype has a count of ten or more. The chain recombines TRBV6-2 or TRBV6-3 with TRBJ1-1, with TRBD1 matching over 9 bases. Germline CDR1 reads MNHEY; CDR2 reads SVGEGT. CDR3 length: 17 amino acids. V dropped 3 bases and J dropped 0; count of bases not matched to a gene: 8. CDR3 sequence: CASSYRSGTGLNTEAFF. The CDR3 nucleotides are TGTGCCAGCAGTTATCGCTCGGGGACAGGGCTGAACACTGAAGCTTTCTTT.

The gene calls are TRBV18 and TRBJ2-1, with no clear D. Trimming removed 2 bases at V and 7 bases at J, with 9 bases between. Germline CDR1 is KGHSH and CDR2 is LQKENI. The CDR3 has 13 residues. The CDR3 bases are TGTGCCAGCTCACCATCCAGAGGAAATGAGCAGTTCTTC. Translation: CASSPSRGNEQFF.

The CDR3 loop reads CASSRLGLDNYEQYF. The CDR3 region has the DNA TGTGCCAGCAGCCGACTGGGACTAGATAACTACGAGCAGTACTTC. V is TRBV14 and J is TRBJ2-7; 8 nucleotides line up with TRBD2. Losses at the gene ends were 4 bases for V and 3 bases for J; bases not matched to a gene: 8. Germline-derived CDR1 and CDR2 are SGHDN and FVKESK. There are 15 residues in the CDR3.